Listed below are T cell receptor beta chains from one sample, sequenced in a study of shared clonotypes between healthy human individuals. The repertoire was sequenced with immunoSEQ multiplex PCR; TCRdb's copy has only in-frame clones and lacks some. The sample includes some 980,000 clones, around 80% of them seen just once. Sequenced material: memory CD4+ T cells sorted from blood. These receptors all come from a man younger than 30 in good health. Both conserved end residues are part of each CDR3. The D gene is left open where the match is weak. Clone size appears in some rows only: once, few, many, or a class for an expanded clone.

TRBJ2-2 | TRBV4-1 | NA | NA | TGCGCCAGCAGCCAACCTATCGACTACACCGGGGAGCTGTTTTTT | CASSQPIDYTGELFF
TRBJ2-3 | TRBV9 | TRBD2 | NA | TGTGCCAGCAGCGTAGGACTAGCGGAGAGCACAGATACGCAGTATTTT | CASSVGLAESTDTQYF
TRBJ1-1 | TRBV10-2 | TRBD1 | NA | TGCGCCAGCAGTGGGGGACAGGGGAACACTGAAGCTTTCTTT | CASSGGQGNTEAFF
TRBJ2-7 | TRBV14 | TRBD1 | NA | TGTGCCAGCAGCCAAGGGCTTTGGGGACAGGGTCCCCACGAGCAGTACTTC | CASSQGLWGQGPHEQYF
TRBJ2-5 | TRBV29-1 | NA | NA | TGCAGCGTTGAAGATGGATACGGGACCCAGTACTTC | CSVEDGYGTQYF
TRBJ2-7 | TRBV28 | NA | NA | TGTGCCAGCAGTTTAGAAGGGAACGAGCAGTACTTC | CASSLEGNEQYF
TRBJ2-1 | TRBV7-8 | TRBD2 | NA | TGTGCCAGCAGCTTAGTGACTAGCGTTGAGCAGTTCTTC | CASSLVTSVEQFF
TRBJ2-5 | TRBV7-8 | NA | NA | TGTGCCAGCAGCTTGGAGCTGCGGGAGACCCAGTACTTC | CASSLELRETQYF
TRBJ1-1 | TRBV5-1 | TRBD1 | NA | TGCGCCAGCAGCTTGGGGGACAGGGATTACACTGAAGCTTTCTTT | CASSLGDRDYTEAFF
TRBJ2-1 | TRBV13 | TRBD1 | NA | TGTGCCAGCAAGCTTAAGTCCATAGGGACAGGGTTTTACAATGAGCAGTTCTTC | CASKLKSIGTGFYNEQFF
TRBJ2-1 | TRBV27 | NA | few | TGTGCCAGCAGCCTGGGGTGGGACGCCTACAATGAGCAGTTCTTC | CASSLGWDAYNEQFF
TRBJ2-7 | TRBV4-2 | TRBD1 | NA | TGTGCCAGCAGCCATGAAGTGTCCCCGGGACAGACCTCGTGGGAGCAGTACTTC | CASSHEVSPGQTSWEQYF
TRBJ2-7 | TRBV19 | TRBD1 | NA | TGTGCCAGTAGTGCCCACAGGGGGCCGTACGAGCAGTACTTC | CASSAHRGPYEQYF
TRBJ2-7 | TRBV10-3 | TRBD1 | NA | TGTGCCATCACCTCGGACAGGATCTCCTACGAGCAGTACTTC | CAITSDRISYEQYF
TRBJ2-5 | TRBV5-1 | NA | NA | TGCGCCAGCAGCTCCCCCCCAGCGCAGGAGACCCAGTACTTC | CASSSPPAQETQYF
TRBJ1-6 | TRBV2 | NA | NA | TGTGCCAGCAGGGAGACCCCTCGCGATAATTCACCCCTCCACTTT | CASRETPRDNSPLHF
TRBJ2-5 | TRBV30 | TRBD1 | NA | TGTGCCTGGAAGGGCCAGGGGGCGGAGGAGACCCAGTACTTC | CAWKGQGAEETQYF
TRBJ2-7 | TRBV2 | TRBD2 | NA | TGTGCCAGCAGGGAGACTAGCGGGAGTGGAGAGCAGTACTTC | CASRETSGSGEQYF
TRBJ1-2 | TRBV2 | NA | NA | TGTGCCAGCAGTTACCGGGATGACAGGCCCATCTATGGCTACACCTTC | CASSYRDDRPIYGYTF
TRBJ1-2 | TRBV5-4 | NA | NA | TGTGCCAGCAGCCCATCAGTGGGCGGCTACACCTTC | CASSPSVGGYTF
TRBJ2-1 | TRBV18 | NA | NA | TGTGCCAGCTCACCGGGGTCCCTCGGGGTTGGTGAGCAGTTCTTC | CASSPGSLGVGEQFF
TRBJ1-5 | TRBV6-6 | TRBD1 | NA | TGTGCCAGCAGTTTTACAGGGGATAGCAATCAGCCCCAGCATTTT | CASSFTGDSNQPQHF
TRBJ2-7 | TRBV5-1 | NA | NA | TGCGCCAGCAGCTTGGCTCCGGGGGCTACCTACGAGCAGTACTTC | CASSLAPGATYEQYF
TRBJ2-3 | TRBV9 | NA | few | TGTGCCAGCAGCGTAGGCGCCTCCTTAGCGGGCACAGATACGCAGTATTTT | CASSVGASLAGTDTQYF
TRBJ1-6 | TRBV30 | TRBD1 | NA | TGTGCCTACAACCGCGGGACAGCTAATTCACCCCTCCACTTT | CAYNRGTANSPLHF
TRBJ2-1 | TRBV7-7 | TRBD2 | NA | TGTGCTAGCAGCTCAACGGGACTAGCGGGAGAGAATGAGCAGTTCTTC | CASSSTGLAGENEQFF
TRBJ1-2 | TRBV9 | TRBD1 | few | TGTGCCAGCAGCGTTCAGGGGGACCCTAGAGATGGCTACACCTTC | CASSVQGDPRDGYTF
TRBJ2-2 | TRBV6-1 | TRBD1 | NA | TGTGCCAGCAGTGAAATGGGACAGGGATACACCGGGGAGCTGTTTTTT | CASSEMGQGYTGELFF
TRBJ1-6 | TRBV7-2 | TRBD1 | NA | TGTGCCAGCAGCTCCGTCGGGGGGACAGGGCTTTCCCTCCACTTT | CASSSVGGTGLSLHF
TRBJ2-3 | TRBV4-3 | TRBD2 | few | TGCGCCAGCAGCCGCGTTAGCGGGAACACAGATACGCAGTATTTT | CASSRVSGNTDTQYF
TRBJ2-1 | TRBV13 | NA | NA | TGTGCCAGCAGCGACGGCCCGGGTGAGCAGTTCTTC | CASSDGPGEQFF
TRBJ2-3 | TRBV30 | NA | many | TGTGCCTGGAGTGTACCCGGAGGGCTGGTGGGGGATACGCAGTATTTT | CAWSVPGGLVGDTQYF
TRBJ2-1 | TRBV2 | TRBD2 | once | TGTGCCAGCAGTGGTCAGCGGGGGATATACAATGAGCAGTTCTTC | CASSGQRGIYNEQFF
TRBJ1-2 | TRBV5-1 | NA | NA | TGCGCCAGCAGCTTGTCCCCAGGGGATGATGGCTACACCTTC | CASSLSPGDDGYTF
TRBJ1-2 | TRBV28 | NA | NA | TGTGCCAGCAGTCCACCGGGCCAAGTGAATGGCTACACCTTC | CASSPPGQVNGYTF
TRBJ1-1 | TRBV6-6 | NA | NA | TGTGCCAGCAGTTACTCGGGGGCAAACACTGAAGCTTTCTTT | CASSYSGANTEAFF
TRBJ2-2 | TRBV4-3 | TRBD2 | NA | TGCGCCAGCAGCCAAGTATATGTACTAGCGACGGCCGGGGAGCTGTTTTTT | CASSQVYVLATAGELFF
TRBJ1-2 | TRBV5-8 | NA | NA | TGTGCCAGCAGCTCCCTCGAGGGGACCTATGGCTACACCTTC | CASSSLEGTYGYTF
TRBJ2-5 | TRBV11-2 | NA | NA | TGTGCCAGCAGCTTTCGGGGAACCGGGGCGTTAGGGACCCAGTACTTC | CASSFRGTGALGTQYF
TRBJ1-4 | TRBV5-1 | NA | NA | TGCGCCAGCAGCTTGGAGGGGAGGGCCCATGAAAAACTGTTTTTT | CASSLEGRAHEKLFF
TRBJ2-1 | TRBV5-1 | NA | NA | TGCGCCAGCAGCTTGCCAGGGAGGTTCAATGAGCAGTTCTTC | CASSLPGRFNEQFF
TRBJ2-7 | TRBV7-8 | NA | NA | TGTGCCAGCAGGTCCCAGGTTGGAACCCTCTACGAGCAGTACTTC | CASRSQVGTLYEQYF
TRBJ1-2 | TRBV7-2 | NA | NA | TGTGCCAGCAGCTTAGCCAATCCCAACTATGGCTACACCTTC | CASSLANPNYGYTF
TRBJ2-7 | TRBV6-5 | TRBD2 | NA | TGTGCCAGCAGTAATGGCGGGAGTCCCCCCTACGAGCAGTACTTC | CASSNGGSPPYEQYF
TRBJ2-3 | TRBV18 | NA | NA | TGTGCCAGCTCACCTTCCCGAGATACGCAGTATTTT | CASSPSRDTQYF
TRBJ1-6 | TRBV30 | NA | NA | TGTGCCTGGAGTGGATTAAGGGACCCGAGTAATTCACCCCTCCACTTT | CAWSGLRDPSNSPLHF